These T cell receptor beta chains were read from a single sample in a study of CD8 T cells in Susac syndrome. TCRdb itself ran the immunoSEQ multiplex PCR reads through MiXCR, one entry per CDR3 protein. The data show approximately 150,000 distinct CDR3 sequences, with 93% seen just once and more than 0.13% held by the top ten. Sequencing was carried out using CD4+ T cells from PBMCs. These receptor sequences come from a human donor in good health. Both conserved end residues are part of each CDR3. The D gene is left open where the match is weak. Only some rows state a clone size, as once, few, many or a class for expanded clones.

J,V,size,D,DNA,CDR3
TRBJ2-1,TRBV4-1,.,.,TGCGCCAGCAGTCAAGACCCCCACGATGAGCAGTTCTTC,CASSQDPHDEQFF
TRBJ2-1,TRBV7-9,.,.,TGTGCCAGCAGCCTTCAGGGCTTGTCTGGGAATGAGCAGTTCTTC,CASSLQGLSGNEQFF
TRBJ1-2,TRBV13,.,.,TGTGCCAGCAGCTTTGCAAATAACTATGGCTACACCTTC,CASSFANNYGYTF
TRBJ2-7,TRBV12-3/TRBV12-4,.,.,TGTGCCAGCAGTCACCCCCCTAACGAGCAGTACTTC,CASSHPPNEQYF
TRBJ2-5,TRBV7-8,.,TRBD2,TGTGCCAGCAGCGCGAGCGCGGGGGGTCAAGAGACCCAGTACTTC,CASSASAGGQETQYF
TRBJ2-1,TRBV4-2,.,.,TGTGCCAGCAGCCAGGCCCCCGAAACCGAGCAGTTCTTC,CASSQAPETEQFF
TRBJ1-1,TRBV29-1,once,.,TGCAGCGTCGCCAGGTTGGAGAACACTGAAGCTTTCTTT,CSVARLENTEAFF
TRBJ2-5,TRBV9,.,TRBD1,TGTGCCAGCAGCCAGGGGGCCCCAACTATCCAAGAGACCCAGTACTTC,CASSQGAPTIQETQYF
TRBJ1-5,TRBV12-3/TRBV12-4,.,TRBD1,TGTGCCAGCAGTAGGGGGACAGGGGGAAATCAGCCCCAGCATTTT,CASSRGTGGNQPQHF
TRBJ1-2,TRBV25-1,.,.,TGTGCCAGCAGTGAATGGGCGCGTCCCTATGGCTACACCTTC,CASSEWARPYGYTF
TRBJ2-4,TRBV6-2/TRBV6-3,.,TRBD2,TGTGCCAGCAGCCCTCGGGGGGGACGGAACATTCAGTACTTC,CASSPRGGRNIQYF
TRBJ1-4,TRBV12-3/TRBV12-4,.,.,TGTGCCAGCAGGGGGGGCGCGGGAGAAAAACTGTTTTTT,CASRGGAGEKLFF
TRBJ1-2,TRBV4-1,.,TRBD1,TGCGCCAGCAGGCGCCCAGGGGGCCGCATCTATGGCTACACCTTC,CASRRPGGRIYGYTF
TRBJ1-1,TRBV5-1,.,TRBD1,TGCGCCAGCACTACCGGGACAGGGGGAACTGAAGCTTTCTTT,CASTTGTGGTEAFF
TRBJ1-1,TRBV18,.,.,TGTGCCAGCTCACTCCACAGAAGCACTGAAGCTTTCTTT,CASSLHRSTEAFF
TRBJ1-2,TRBV7-9,.,TRBD1,TGTGCCACCCGCCGAACAGGGGCCGTCTACACCTTC,CATRRTGAVYTF
TRBJ2-3,TRBV2,.,TRBD2,TGTGCCAGCAGTAAAGTCGGGACTAGATCGGCAGATACGCAGTATTTT,CASSKVGTRSADTQYF
TRBJ1-2,TRBV10-3,.,.,TGTGCCATCAGTGCCCGGGCCCCCGATAGTTACACCTTC,CAISARAPDSYTF
TRBJ1-2,TRBV19,.,.,TGTGCCAGTAGCCGCGACACCGAGTATGGCTACACCTTC,CASSRDTEYGYTF
TRBJ1-2,TRBV2,.,.,TGTGCCAGCAGATATTCAGGGAATGGCTACACCTTC,CASRYSGNGYTF
TRBJ1-3,TRBV13,.,.,TGTGCCAGCAGCTTAGCTTGGGGCTCTGGAAACACCATATATTTT,CASSLAWGSGNTIYF
TRBJ1-5,TRBV12-3/TRBV12-4,.,.,TGTGCCAGCAGTTTATGGGGGACTCAGCCCCAGCATTTT,CASSLWGTQPQHF
TRBJ2-5,TRBV7-6,.,.,TGTGCCAGCAGCCGTGCGCTTCGGACAGAAGAGACCCAGTACTTC,CASSRALRTEETQYF
TRBJ2-2,TRBV6-2/TRBV6-3,.,.,TGTGCCAGCAGTGCCCGCCCGGGCGGGGAGCTGTTTTTT,CASSARPGGELFF
TRBJ2-6,TRBV5-4,.,.,TGTGCCAGCAGCTTGGTGGGGAGATCTGGGGCCAACGTCCTGACTTTC,CASSLVGRSGANVLTF
TRBJ1-6,TRBV18,.,TRBD1,TGTGCCAGCTCAGGACAGGCCCTAGAACCCCTCCACTTT,CASSGQALEPLHF
TRBJ1-1,TRBV3-1,.,.,TGTGCCAGCAGCCCAGATCCCGAACGGACTGAAGCTTTCTTT,CASSPDPERTEAFF
TRBJ1-1,TRBV20-1,.,.,TGCAGTGCTAGGAGGGGGACGTGGACTGAAGCTTTCTTT,CSARRGTWTEAFF
TRBJ2-7,TRBV19,once,.,TGTGCCAGTAGTAATGGGGAAAACTCCTACGAGCAGTACTTC,CASSNGENSYEQYF
TRBJ1-5,TRBV19,.,TRBD1,TGTGCCAGTAGCGGACAGGGGGCGTATCAGCCCCAGCATTTT,CASSGQGAYQPQHF
TRBJ2-7,TRBV12-5,.,.,TGTGCTAGTGGTTCCCCCCAGGCGGGGTACGAGCAGTACTTC,CASGSPQAGYEQYF
TRBJ2-5,TRBV7-3,.,.,TGTGCCAGCAGCGCGGACGGGGGAGAGACCCAGTACTTC,CASSADGGETQYF
TRBJ1-1,TRBV7-3,.,.,TGTGCCAGCAGCATTCACCAGGGGACTGAAGCTTTCTTT,CASSIHQGTEAFF
TRBJ2-7,TRBV7-9,.,.,TGTGCCAGCAGCTCGAGTGGTTGGGGGACCTCTTACTCCTACGAGCAGTACTTC,CASSSSGWGTSYSYEQYF
TRBJ2-7,TRBV3-1,.,.,TGTGCCAGCAGCCCGAAGACTAGATCCGAGCAGTACTTC,CASSPKTRSEQYF
TRBJ2-1,TRBV10-2,.,.,TGCGCCAGCAGTGATCCAGATAGCGGATACAATGAGCAGTTCTTC,CASSDPDSGYNEQFF
TRBJ2-7,TRBV30,few,TRBD1,TGTGCCTGGAGTCCAGGGGGCTACGAGCAGTACTTC,CAWSPGGYEQYF
TRBJ2-2,TRBV29-1,.,TRBD2,TGCAGCGCCGGGAGCGGGGGGGCCCCGAACACCGGGGAGCTGTTTTTT,CSAGSGGAPNTGELFF
TRBJ2-2,TRBV5-1,.,TRBD2,TGCGCCAGCAGCTTGGTGGCTAGCGGGGGGCTGAACACCGGGGAGCTGTTTTTT,CASSLVASGGLNTGELFF
TRBJ2-5,TRBV18,.,.,TGTGCCAGCTCACGGCGGTTCCAAGAGACCCAGTACTTC,CASSRRFQETQYF
TRBJ2-2,TRBV6-6,once,TRBD1,TGTGCCAGCAGTTACGTCGCAGGGGGCAACACCGGGGAGCTGTTTTTT,CASSYVAGGNTGELFF
TRBJ1-2,TRBV29-1,.,.,TGCAGCGCCGGCGGACAGTCTGGGTATGGCTACACCTTC,CSAGGQSGYGYTF
TRBJ2-5,TRBV2,.,.,TGTGCCAGCAGTGAATTGGGGGGGGCGCAAGAGACCCAGTACTTC,CASSELGGAQETQYF
TRBJ2-3,TRBV7-2,.,.,TGTGCCAGCAGCCTCAGGGGCCTCCTCACAGATACGCAGTATTTT,CASSLRGLLTDTQYF
TRBJ1-1,TRBV7-9,.,.,TGTGCCAGCAGGGAACAAGAGAACACTGAAGCTTTCTTT,CASREQENTEAFF
TRBJ2-7,TRBV21-1,.,.,TGTGCCAGCAGCAAAGAAACTCACAAGGAGGGTAACTACGAGCAGTACTTC,CASSKETHKEGNYEQYF
TRBJ1-3,TRBV5-1,.,TRBD1,TGCGCCAGCAGACCTACGACAGGGAGCTCTGGAAACACCATATATTTT,CASRPTTGSSGNTIYF